The 18 T cell receptor beta chains listed next were all sequenced from one sample in a study of vaccination effects on CD4 cells after COVID-19. No antigen has been identified for these receptors. The repertoire was sequenced with immunoSEQ multiplex PCR; TCRdb's copy has only in-frame clones and lacks some. This sample has 60,000 to 75,000 clones, with 73% found just once. Antigen-specific CD4+ T cell clonotypes were called by their expansion after viral peptide-pool culture in ViraFEST. The culture ran for around nine days before CD4+ T cells were isolated. It was between March and December 2020 that the person had a SARS-CoV-2 infection confirmed by PCR. The input for sequencing was CD4+ T cells from PBMCs cultured with HIV peptides, taken before COVID-19 vaccination. Subset meaning: HIV-1 Nef peptide pool negative control/reference culture. Receptors originate from a human donor who had a prior SARS-CoV-2 infection.

The rearrangement links TRBV19 to TRBJ1-1; D is unresolved. The CDR3 is 13 residues long. Trimming took off 5 bases at V and 0 bases at J, with 7 bases between the two ends. The germline CDR1 and CDR2 sequences are LNHDA and SQIVND (reference sequence). CDR3 DNA sequence: TGTGCCAGTAGTGACACAGTGAACACTGAAGCTTTCTTT. Its protein is CASSDTVNTEAFF.

In its sample, this clone was seen once. The chain is built from TRBV9 and TRBJ2-7, with D unresolved. From germline, CDR1 is SGDLS and CDR2 YYNGEE. The CDR3 consists of 14 residues. Trimming took off 0 bases at V and 4 bases at J, with 11 bases between the two ends. As DNA, the CDR3 is TGTGCCAGCAGCGTAGGATCTAGTAGGTACGAGCAGTACTTC. It encodes CASSVGSSRYEQYF.

The V and J genes are TRBV7-9 and TRBJ1-1; a weak D match, TRBD1 (5 bases). The CDR3 runs 16 residues. Trimming took 0 bases from V and 5 from J, leaving 16 bases between them. Germline CDR1 SEHNR, CDR2 FQNEAQ (reference sequence). The CDR3 here is CASSLAGRVLGTEAFF. The CDR3 DNA reads TGTGCCAGCAGCTTAGCGGGCAGGGTTTTGGGAACTGAAGCTTTCTTT. Full variable domain (remainder filled in from reference TRBV7-9 and TRBJ1-1): DTGVSQNPRHKITKRGQNVTFRCDPISEHNRLYWYRQTLGQGPEFLTYFQNEAQLEKSRLLSDRFSAERPKGSFSTLEIQRTEQGDSAMYLCASSLAGRVLGTEAFFGQGTRLTVV.

This clone was counted only a few times. J is TRBJ2-1 and V is TRBV9, with D hard to call. Germline V CDR1 and CDR2: SGDLS, YYNGEE. The CDR3 loop spans 14 amino acids. V lost 1 base and J 4 bases, leaving 9 bases between the germline ends. The CDR3 sequence: CASSVQDGYNEQFF. The CDR3 DNA follows: TGTGCCAGCAGCGTACAAGACGGGTACAATGAGCAGTTCTTC.

The CDR3 coding sequence is TGTGCCAGCAGCCAAGGACTAGCGGGACTGTACGAGCAGTACTTC. Its translation is CASSQGLAGLYEQYF. The chain has TRBV7-8 and TRBJ2-7, with TRBD2 matching over 12 bases. This CDR3 has 15 residues. After removal of 5 bases from V and 4 bases from J, the junction contained 6 bases not matched to a gene. Germline V gene sequence: CDR1 SGHVS, CDR2 FQNEAQ.

J is TRBJ2-3 and V is TRBV25-1; no reliable D call. V was trimmed by 5 bases and J by 2 bases, leaving 11 bases between them. From germline, CDR1 is MGHDK and CDR2 SYGVNS. The CDR3 is made up of 14 amino acids. As DNA, the CDR3 is TGTGCCAGCAGTAGTAGTCGTACCACAGATACGCAGTATTTT. This codes for CASSSSRTTDTQYF. The full variable domain, completed using reference TRBV25-1 and TRBJ2-3, is EADIYQTPRYLVIGTGKKITLECSQTMGHDKMYWYQQDPGMELHLIHYSYGVNSTEKGDLSSESTVSRIRTEHFPLTLESARPSHTSQYLCASSSSRTTDTQYFGPGTRLTVL.

V is TRBV6-5 and J is TRBJ2-1, with TRBD1 matching 11 bases. This CDR3 comprises 15 residues. J was trimmed by 3 bases and V by 7 bases; bases with no gene match: 5. The germline CDR1 and CDR2 sequences are MNHEY and SVGAGI. As DNA, the CDR3 is TGTGCCAGCAAGAGGACAGGGGGCCGCTACAATGAGCAGTTCTTC. Protein sequence: CASKRTGGRYNEQFF.

The chain joins TRBV19 to TRBJ1-2, with D unclear. CDR3 length: 13 amino acids. Germline CDR1 is LNHDA and CDR2 is SQIVND (reference sequence). Trimming took 6 bases from V and 0 from J, leaving 8 bases between them. The CDR3 loop reads CASRLIPNYGYTF. CDR3 bases: TGTGCCAGTAGGTTGATCCCTAACTATGGCTACACCTTC.

V usage is TRBV6-4 and J usage is TRBJ1-2, with 8 bases that match TRBD1. The CDR3 totals 13 residues. CDR1 is MRHNA, CDR2 SNTAGT, per germline. J gave up 1 base and V 8 bases, and 3 bases lay outside the gene matches. The chain's CDR3 is CASVGQGNYGYTF. The CDR3 region has the DNA TGTGCCAGCGTCGGACAGGGTAACTATGGCTACACCTTC.

The chain is built from TRBV9 and TRBJ2-1; 7 nucleotides match TRBD2. Unmatched junction bases numbered 8, after V lost 1 base and J lost 4 bases. CDR3 length: 16 residues. CDR1 is SGDLS, CDR2 YYNGEE, per germline. The CDR3 here is CASSVLGGRGYNEQFF. The CDR3 nucleotides are TGTGCCAGCAGCGTATTAGGTGGGAGGGGATACAATGAGCAGTTCTTC.

This clone was counted a few times. This chain links TRBV20-1 with TRBJ1-1; no clear D gene. This CDR3 is 11 amino acids long. CDR1 is DFQATT, CDR2 SNEGSKA, per germline (reference sequence). Trimming cost V 3 bases and J 1 base, with 3 bases left between them. The CDR3 reads CSASGNTEAFF. The CDR3, as DNA: TGCAGTGCTAGCGGGAACACTGAAGCTTTCTTT.

The table lists this clone with a few counts. This CDR3 reads CASNTGVSSGNTIYF. CDR3 sequence (DNA): TGTGCCAGTAATACCGGGGTTTCCTCTGGAAACACCATATATTTT. This chain uses TRBV9 with TRBJ1-3; D unclear. The ends were cut back, 8 bases at V and 0 bases at J, with 15 bases in the middle. The CDR3 consists of 15 residues. Germline CDR1 is SGDLS and CDR2 is YYNGEE.

J is TRBJ2-7 and V is TRBV11-3; 16 nucleotides line up with TRBD2. The CDR3 has 16 residues. V lost 5 bases, J lost 2 bases, and 3 bases stayed unmatched. CDR1 SGHNT and CDR2 YENEEA come from the germline V gene. The CDR3 spells CASSPGTSGRAYEQYF. In DNA, the CDR3 is TGTGCCAGCAGCCCCGGGACTAGCGGGAGGGCCTACGAGCAGTACTTC.

The rearrangement links TRBV27 to TRBJ1-5; possibly TRBD1 for D (6 bases). The CDR3 has 15 amino acids. V dropped 6 bases and J dropped 7 bases, with 19 bases sitting between them. Germline CDR1 is MNHEY and CDR2 is SMNVEV (reference sequence). CDR3 loop: CASRPWGPGGQPQHF. The CDR3, as DNA: TGTGCCAGCAGGCCCTGGGGGCCTGGAGGGCAGCCCCAGCATTTT.

The chain is built from TRBV5-1 and TRBJ2-2, with 8 bases aligning to TRBD1. Per germline, CDR1 SGHRS and CDR2 YFSETQ. V dropped 4 bases and J dropped 4; count of bases not matched to a gene: 6. This CDR3 spans 15 amino acids. The DNA for the CDR3 is TGCGCCAGCAGCCCGAGGACAGGGACCACCGGGGAGCTGTTTTTT. It yields the protein CASSPRTGTTGELFF.

The rearrangement uses TRBV10-3 and TRBJ2-1; D might be TRBD2 (6 bases). V lost 6 bases to trimming and J lost 8 bases, with 17 bases between them. This CDR3 region has 14 residues. Germline V gene lookup returns CDR1 ENHRY and CDR2 SYGVKD. The CDR3 coding sequence is TGTGCCATCAGGGGAAACCTAGCGATCCATGAGCAGTTCTTC. This sequence encodes CAIRGNLAIHEQFF.

The CDR3 region has the DNA TGTGCCAGCAGCTTTCCATTTCGCGACACAGATACGCAGTATTTT. Its translation: CASSFPFRDTDTQYF. The chain couples TRBV13 to TRBJ2-3; D gene uncertain. The CDR3 is made up of 15 amino acids. Germline values: CDR1 PRHDT, CDR2 FYEKMQ (reference sequence). V lost 3 bases, J lost 2 bases, and 12 bases lay in between.

This chain uses TRBV4-1 with TRBJ2-2, with D maybe TRBD2 (6 bases). CDR3 length equals 14 residues. V shed 9 bases and J shed 5 bases, with 16 bases lying between them. Germline CDR1 reads MGHRA; CDR2 reads YSYEKL. CDR3 region: CASRTGAATGELFF. The CDR3 DNA is TGCGCCAGTAGGACGGGAGCCGCAACCGGGGAGCTGTTTTTT.